One sample yielded the 22 T cell receptor beta chains listed below, sequenced in a study of shared clonotypes between healthy human individuals. Assay used: immunoSEQ multiplex PCR; TCRdb lists only in-frame clones, some missing. The sample lists about 2.5 million clones, 85% to 95% occurring once. Material for sequencing was naive CD4+ T cells from PBMCs. The subset was: CD45RA+ positively selected. The receptors stem from a man in his late teens or twenties in good health. Some clones in this sample may be carry-over from other donors' samples.

This clone appeared a single time. The chain joins TRBV5-1 to TRBJ2-1, with D uncertain. CDR1 is SGHRS and CDR2 is YFSETQ in the germline V gene. V was shortened by 4 bases and J by 6 bases, with 14 bases between the two germline ends. The CDR3 loop spans 14 amino acids. The CDR3 sequence: CASSLWTGLNEQFF. The CDR3 nucleotides read TGCGCCAGCAGCCTATGGACGGGCCTCAATGAGCAGTTCTTC.

The J gene is TRBJ2-6, the V gene TRBV9; no clear D. V lost 4 bases and J 0 bases, leaving 5 bases between the germline ends. In germline, CDR1 is SGDLS, CDR2 YYNGEE. The CDR3 loop spans 14 amino acids. The CDR3 DNA follows: TGTGCCAGCAGCACCGCCTCTGGGGCCAACGTCCTGACTTTC. Its translation is CASSTASGANVLTF.

The V gene is TRBV5-1, the J gene TRBJ2-5; 12 nucleotides match TRBD1. J gave up 5 bases and V 4 bases, and 12 bases lay outside the gene matches. The CDR3 extends over 17 amino acids. Germline CDR1 SGHRS, CDR2 YFSETQ. The CDR3 is CASSTDPGQGATETQYF. DNA of the CDR3: TGCGCCAGCAGCACCGACCCGGGACAGGGGGCTACGGAGACCCAGTACTTC. The complete variable domain, with remaining parts taken from reference TRBV5-1 and TRBJ2-5, reads KAGVTQTPRYLIKTRGQQVTLSCSPISGHRSVSWYQQTPGQGLQFLFEYFSETQRNKGNFPGRFSGRQFSNSRSEMNVSTLELGDSALYLCASSTDPGQGATETQYFGPGTRLLVL.

The chain links TRBV7-2 to TRBJ2-7, with 8 bases that match TRBD1. Germline V gene lookup returns CDR1 SGHTA and CDR2 FQGNSA. This CDR3 has 16 residues. The V segment lost 1 base and the J segment 2 bases; nucleotides outside the gene matches: 7. The CDR3 reads CASSLVPGTGTYEQYF. Here the CDR3 DNA reads TGTGCCAGCAGCTTAGTTCCCGGGACAGGAACCTACGAGCAGTACTTC.

The chain recombines TRBV10-1 with TRBJ2-3, with D hard to call. Germline CDR1 reads WNHNN; CDR2 reads SYGVQD (reference sequence). CDR3 length: 13 amino acids. With 6 bases removed from V and 7 bases from J, the gap between germline ends came to 14 bases. The CDR3 nucleotides read TGCGCCAGCAGACAGCTGGCCCCGCATACGCAGTATTTT. It specifies CASRQLAPHTQYF.

J is TRBJ2-3 and V is TRBV5-1; D gene uncertain. V lost 2 bases and J 6 bases, leaving 13 bases between the germline ends. Germline lookup yields CDR1 SGHRS and CDR2 YFSETQ. The CDR3 is 14 amino acids. The CDR3 spells CASSFGHMMDTQYF. In DNA, the CDR3 is TGCGCCAGCAGCTTCGGCCATATGATGGATACGCAGTATTTT.

This chain links TRBV6-5 with TRBJ1-2; TRBD1 matches 7 bases. The CDR3 is made up of 13 amino acids. Per the germline V gene, CDR1 is MNHEY and CDR2 is SVGAGI. V shed 5 bases and J 4 bases; nucleotides not matched to a gene: 4. The DNA for the CDR3 is TGTGCCAGCAGTGGACAGGTCCCCTATGGCTACACCTTC. Amino acid sequence: CASSGQVPYGYTF.

The J gene is TRBJ2-7, the V gene TRBV7-2; 9 bases line up with TRBD1. The CDR3 is made up of 13 amino acids. Germline V gene sequence: CDR1 SGHTA, CDR2 FQGNSA. J gave up 3 bases and V 5 bases, and 2 bases lay outside the gene matches. For the CDR3, the DNA is TGTGCCAGCAGCCGGGACAGGGTCTACGAGCAGTACTTC. This gives the protein CASSRDRVYEQYF.

The chain couples TRBV6-5 to TRBJ2-7, with D uncertain. Germline V gene lookup returns CDR1 MNHEY and CDR2 SVGAGI. The length of the CDR3 is 12 residues. V was shortened by 8 bases and J by 4 bases, with 12 bases between the two germline ends. DNA for the CDR3: TGTGCCAGCCGCTCGACATCGTACGAGCAGTACTTC. It specifies CASRSTSYEQYF.

On this clone itself: Distinct nucleotide sequences in the sample also encode this CDR3. This chain connects TRBV28 to TRBJ1-4; D is uncertain. Deletions cut 2 bases from V and 3 bases from J, with 7 bases between. The CDR3 is 14 residues long. Germline V lookup: CDR1 MDHEN, CDR2 SYDVKM. The CDR3 reads CASSLVRANEKLFF. The CDR3, as DNA: TGTGCCAGCAGTTTAGTGAGGGCTAATGAAAAACTGTTTTTT.

The chain uses TRBV4-1 and TRBJ2-7; the D is unclear. CDR1 is MGHRA, CDR2 YSYEKL, per germline. Trimming cost V 0 bases and J 0 bases, with 9 bases left between them. The CDR3 spans 15 residues. CDR3 DNA: TGCGCCAGCAGCCAAGAGGGCAGGAGCTCCTACGAGCAGTACTTC. Its translation: CASSQEGRSSYEQYF.

The chain links TRBV28 to TRBJ2-5; maybe TRBD1 (6 bases). The germline V and J ends were trimmed by 5 bases and 1 base, with 11 bases remaining between them. CDR3 size: 14 residues. CDR1 and CDR2 (germline): MDHEN, SYDVKM. DNA of the CDR3: TGTGCCAGCAGTGGCGGACAGTTCCAAGAGACCCAGTACTTC. Protein sequence: CASSGGQFQETQYF.

The CDR3 region has the DNA TGTGCCAGCAGCTTATATGGGACTAGCGCCTACTCCTACGAGCAGTACTTC. The encoded protein is CASSLYGTSAYSYEQYF. The genes are TRBV7-2 and TRBJ2-7; TRBD2 agrees at 10 bases. The CDR3 runs 17 residues. Unmatched junction bases numbered 7, after V lost 2 bases and J lost 0 bases. Germline lookup yields CDR1 SGHTA and CDR2 FQGNSA.

In its sample, this clone was seen a few times. Other DNA sequences in this sample translate to the same CDR3. The V and J genes are TRBV9 and TRBJ2-2; the D is unclear. The CDR3 has 14 amino acids. The V end lost 1 base, the J end lost 1 base, and 5 bases lay between the germline ends. Germline values: CDR1 SGDLS, CDR2 YYNGEE. CDR3 loop: CASSVSGNTGELFF. CDR3 nucleotides: TGTGCCAGCAGCGTATCGGGGAACACCGGGGAGCTGTTTTTT.

CDR3 nucleotide sequence: TGTGCCAGCTCCTCCGGGACAGGGAGTTCGGGGGCAGATACGCAGTATTTT. Its translation: CASSSGTGSSGADTQYF. This chain joins TRBV18 and TRBJ2-3; 9 bases align to TRBD1. The V segment lost 6 bases and the J segment 4 bases; nucleotides outside the gene matches: 14. CDR1 and CDR2 from the germline V gene are KGHSH and LQKENI. CDR3 length equals 17 residues.

The genes are TRBV6-5 and TRBJ1-6; TRBD1 matches 8 bases. This CDR3 spans 13 amino acids. Germline V gene lookup returns CDR1 MNHEY and CDR2 SVGAGI. With V trimmed by 5 bases and J by 8 bases, 2 bases remained unmatched. The CDR3 nucleotides are TGTGCCAGCAGTCTACAGGGGGATTCACCCCTCCACTTT. Its protein is CASSLQGDSPLHF.

Concerning this clone itself: Additional DNA sequences in this sample encode the identical CDR3. The chain recombines TRBV6-5 with TRBJ1-3, with a weak D call TRBD1 (5 bases). This CDR3 has 14 amino acids. V lost 5 bases to trimming and J lost 0 bases, with 8 bases between them. Germline CDR1 reads MNHEY; CDR2 reads SVGAGI. For the CDR3, the DNA is TGTGCCAGCAGTCGACAGAGCTCTGGAAACACCATATATTTT. Protein: CASSRQSSGNTIYF.

The CDR3 DNA is TGTGCCAGCAGCCAAGACCGGCAGCGACAAGAGACCCAGTACTTC. It is translated as CASSQDRQRQETQYF. The rearrangement joins TRBV5-4 to TRBJ2-5; no reliable D call. The CDR3 is made up of 15 amino acids. Trimming shortened V by 4 bases and J by 2 bases, and 15 bases separated the two germline ends. Germline V CDR1 and CDR2: SGHNT, YYREEE (reference sequence).

This chain connects TRBV19 to TRBJ2-5; 13 bases line up with TRBD2. This CDR3 is built from 19 residues. CDR1 and CDR2 (germline): LNHDA, SQIVND (reference sequence). Losses at the gene ends were 3 bases for V and 4 bases for J; bases not matched to a gene: 14. CDR3 nucleotide sequence: TGTGCCAGTAGTATCTCACGGACTAGCGGGAGAAAGGGGTTAGAGACCCAGTACTTC. Translating gives CASSISRTSGRKGLETQYF.

CDR3 amino acids: CASSLQGQVADTQYF. DNA of the CDR3: TGCGCCAGCAGCCTACAGGGACAGGTCGCAGATACGCAGTATTTT. The chain uses TRBV4-3 and TRBJ2-3; 8 bases agree with TRBD1. Per the germline V gene, CDR1 is LGHNA and CDR2 is YSLEER. The V and J ends lost 4 bases and 4 bases, in that order; junction bases with no gene match: 7. The CDR3 is made up of 15 amino acids.

About this clone: The junction shows a germline mismatch at one end, possibly a read error. The chain uses TRBV30 and TRBJ2-4, with D tentatively TRBD1 (6 bases). Germline loops: CDR1 GTSNPN, CDR2 SVGIG (reference sequence). The CDR3 runs 11 residues. The CDR3 loop is CAWSVRTGFFF. The DNA of the CDR3 is TGTGCCTGGAGTGTGCGAACAGGGTTTTTCTTC.

V and J are TRBV5-1 and TRBJ2-5; 8 bases line up with TRBD2. CDR3 length equals 14 residues. The J segment lost 1 base and the V segment lost 5 bases, leaving 4 bases of the junction unmatched. Germline V gene data show CDR1 as SGHRS and CDR2 as YFSETQ. The CDR3 DNA reads as TGCGCCAGCAGACCGACTAGCGTCCAAGAGACCCAGTACTTC. As protein: CASRPTSVQETQYF. Full variable domain (rest looked up from reference TRBV5-1 and TRBJ2-5): KAGVTQTPRYLIKTRGQQVTLSCSPISGHRSVSWYQQTPGQGLQFLFEYFSETQRNKGNFPGRFSGRQFSNSRSEMNVSTLELGDSALYLCASRPTSVQETQYFGPGTRLLVL.